Listed here is a single T cell receptor (beta chain). Donors were healthy HIV-negative adults without recently reported acute infections or vaccinations. Method: immunoSEQ multiplex PCR; TCRdb's copy keeps in-frame clones and lacks some. The table includes about 480,000 clones, about 79% detected once. The data were obtained in a study of shared clonotypes between healthy human individuals. Sequenced sample: PBMCs. The clonotype originates from a woman between 40 and 55 years old in good health. Some clones in this sample may be carry-over from other donors' samples.

CDR3 nucleotides: TGTGCCAGTAGTCGCCACAGATCAACTAATGAAAAACTGTTTTTT. This encodes CASSRHRSTNEKLFF. This chain joins TRBV19 and TRBJ1-4; D not certain. The CDR3 sequence is 15 residues long. Germline V gives CDR1 LNHDA, CDR2 SQIVND (reference sequence). V lost 5 bases and J lost 0, with 10 bases in between.